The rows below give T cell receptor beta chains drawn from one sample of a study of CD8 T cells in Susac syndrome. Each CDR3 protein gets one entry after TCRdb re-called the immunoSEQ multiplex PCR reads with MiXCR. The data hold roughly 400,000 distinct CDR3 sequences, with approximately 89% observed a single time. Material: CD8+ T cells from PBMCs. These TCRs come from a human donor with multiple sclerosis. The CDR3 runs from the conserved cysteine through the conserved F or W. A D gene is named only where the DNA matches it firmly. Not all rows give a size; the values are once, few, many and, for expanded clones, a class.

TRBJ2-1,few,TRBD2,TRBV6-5,TGTGCCAGCAGCTCCGGGACTAGCTACAATGAGCAGTTCTTC,CASSSGTSYNEQFF
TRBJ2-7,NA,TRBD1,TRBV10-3,TGTGCCATCAGTGTAGGCATCGGGACAGAGATTTACTACGAGCAGTACTTC,CAISVGIGTEIYYEQYF
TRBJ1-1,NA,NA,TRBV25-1,TGTGCCAGCAGTCAGGGGTTTTTACAGCAGATGAACACTGAAGCTTTCTTT,CASSQGFLQQMNTEAFF
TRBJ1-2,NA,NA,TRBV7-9,TGTGCCAGCACCCTAGAAGGGGTCCGATATGGCTACACCTTC,CASTLEGVRYGYTF
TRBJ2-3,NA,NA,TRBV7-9,TGTGCCAGCAGCTTAGCGCGAGGGGCAGATACGCAGTATTTT,CASSLARGADTQYF
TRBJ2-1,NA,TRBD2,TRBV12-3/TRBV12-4,TGTGCCAGCAGGCCTCCGACTAGCGGGAGAGCAAGGTCCTACAATGAGCAGTTCTTC,CASRPPTSGRARSYNEQFF
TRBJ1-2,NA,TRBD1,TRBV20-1,TGCAGTGCTAGACCCACAGACAGGGAATTCGATGATGGCTACACCTTC,CSARPTDREFDDGYTF
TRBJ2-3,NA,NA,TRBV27,TGTGCCAGCAGTCCCTCTCCGGCCCTCACAGATACGCAGTATTTT,CASSPSPALTDTQYF
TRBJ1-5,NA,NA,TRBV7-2,TGTGCCAGCAGCTTAGAGGGGGTGAATCAGCCCCAGCATTTT,CASSLEGVNQPQHF
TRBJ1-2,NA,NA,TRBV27,TGTGCCAGCGGACCGTGGAGAGCCTATGGCTACACCTTC,CASGPWRAYGYTF
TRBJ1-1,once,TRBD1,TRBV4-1,TGCGCCAGCAGCCAAGACATGACAGGGGAAGCTTTCTTT,CASSQDMTGEAFF
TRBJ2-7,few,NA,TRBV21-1,TGTGCCAGCAGCAAAAGACTAGCAAGAGGCTCCTACGAGCAGTACTTC,CASSKRLARGSYEQYF
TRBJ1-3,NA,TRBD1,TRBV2,TGTGCCAGCAGGTACAGGGGAATCGGTGGAAACACCATATATTTT,CASRYRGIGGNTIYF
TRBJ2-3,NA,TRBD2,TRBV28,TGTGCCAGCAGTCGGACTAGCGATAGCACAGATACGCAGTATTTT,CASSRTSDSTDTQYF
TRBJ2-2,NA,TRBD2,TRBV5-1,TGCGCCAGCAGCTTTACTAGCGGGGGGCTGAACACCGGGGAGCTGTTTTTT,CASSFTSGGLNTGELFF
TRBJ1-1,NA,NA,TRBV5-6,TGTGCCAGCAGCCTCTCGGCCACAGGGAGCACTGAAGCTTTCTTT,CASSLSATGSTEAFF
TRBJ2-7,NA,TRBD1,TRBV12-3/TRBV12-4,TGTGCCAGCAGTCGTAGACAGGGGATATACGAGCAGTACTTC,CASSRRQGIYEQYF
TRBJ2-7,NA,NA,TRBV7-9,TGTGCCGGCAGCTCGGATTACGAGCAGTACTTC,CAGSSDYEQYF
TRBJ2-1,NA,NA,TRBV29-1,TGCGGCGTTCTAGCCCCCGATGAGCAGTTCTTC,CGVLAPDEQFF
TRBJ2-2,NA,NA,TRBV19,TGTGCCAGTAGATGGGACACGCCGGGACACCATCCAAAAAGGGGGTCCACCGGGGAGCTGTTTTTT,CASRWDTPGHHPKRGSTGELFF
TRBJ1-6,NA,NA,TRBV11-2,TGTGCCAGCAGCCGCACAGACCTGAGCTCCTATAATTCACCCCTCCACTTT,CASSRTDLSSYNSPLHF
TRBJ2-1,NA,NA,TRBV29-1,TGCAGCGTCATCAGGGGATCCTACAATGAGCAGTTCTTC,CSVIRGSYNEQFF
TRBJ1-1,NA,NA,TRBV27,TGTGCCAGCAGTTTAGGAAAAGAAGCTTTCTTT,CASSLGKEAFF
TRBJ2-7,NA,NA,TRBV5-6,TGTGCCAGCAGCTTGGCCGGCAGGGTCGAGGACGAGCAGTACTTC,CASSLAGRVEDEQYF
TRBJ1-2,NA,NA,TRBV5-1,TGCGCCAGCAGCTCCCACGGGGGCGTCTATGGCTACACCTTC,CASSSHGGVYGYTF
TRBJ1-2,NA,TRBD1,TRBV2,TGTGCCAGCAGGCCTCGACAGGGGTTCTATGGCTACACCTTC,CASRPRQGFYGYTF
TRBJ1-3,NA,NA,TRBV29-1,TGCAGCGTTGAAGATCAGGACAGCTCTGGAAACACCATATATTTT,CSVEDQDSSGNTIYF
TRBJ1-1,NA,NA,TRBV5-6,TGTGCCAGCAGCTTGAAGGGGGGCCCTGAAGCTTTCTTT,CASSLKGGPEAFF
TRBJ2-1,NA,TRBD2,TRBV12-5,TGTGCTAGTGGTTTAGGCGGGAGGAATGAGCAGTTCTTC,CASGLGGRNEQFF
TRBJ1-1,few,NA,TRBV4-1,TGCGCCAGCAGCCAAGATTCCACTGAAGCTTTCTTT,CASSQDSTEAFF
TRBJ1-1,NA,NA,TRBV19,TGTGCCAGTATCCCCTGGGGGGTCACTGAAGCTTTCTTT,CASIPWGVTEAFF
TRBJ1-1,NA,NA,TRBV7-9,TGTGCCAGCAACCCAGACATGGGCAGGGACACTGAAGCTTTCTTT,CASNPDMGRDTEAFF
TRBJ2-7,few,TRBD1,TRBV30,TGTGCCTGGAGTACGGGACAGGGCTACGAGCAGTACTTC,CAWSTGQGYEQYF
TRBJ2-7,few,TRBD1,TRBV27,TGTGCCAGCAGTCCCGGGACAGGGAACGAGCAGTACTTC,CASSPGTGNEQYF
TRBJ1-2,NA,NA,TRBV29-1,TGCAGCGTTCCGAAGGGGCCGGCCTATGGCTACACCTTC,CSVPKGPAYGYTF
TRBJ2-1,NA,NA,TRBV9,TGTGCCAGCAGCGTAGCCGGAATAGGGCAGGATGAGCAGTTCTTC,CASSVAGIGQDEQFF
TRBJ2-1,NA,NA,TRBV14,TGTGCCAGCAGCCAAGTTGACAGATACAATGAGCAGTTCTTC,CASSQVDRYNEQFF
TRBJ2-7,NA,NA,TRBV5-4,TGTGCCAGCAGCTTCTACACCGAGGGCTCCTACGAGCAGTACTTC,CASSFYTEGSYEQYF
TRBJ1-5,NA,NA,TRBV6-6,TGTGCCAGCAGATACCGGGACACCTTAAATCAGCCCCAGCATTTT,CASRYRDTLNQPQHF
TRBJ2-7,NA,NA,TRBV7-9,TGTGCCAGCAGCTTAGAACAGTGGGGCGACGAGCAGTACTTC,CASSLEQWGDEQYF
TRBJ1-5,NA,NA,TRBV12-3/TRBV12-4,TGTGCCAGCAGTTTCGGGAGAGCTTATAGCAATCAGCCCCAGCATTTT,CASSFGRAYSNQPQHF
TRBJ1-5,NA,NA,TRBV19,TGTGCCAGTAGTACCCAGGATAACAATCAGCCCCAGCATTTT,CASSTQDNNQPQHF
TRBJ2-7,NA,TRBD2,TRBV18,TGTGCCAGCTCACCAGAACCAGGACTAGCGGATTCCTACGAGCAGTACTTC,CASSPEPGLADSYEQYF
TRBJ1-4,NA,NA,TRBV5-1,TGCGCCAGCAGCTTGGCCACTGCAGGGCAAGGTGAAAAACTGTTTTTT,CASSLATAGQGEKLFF
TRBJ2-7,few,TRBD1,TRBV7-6,TGTGCCAGCAGCTTAAGGGACAGTTCCTACGAGCAGTACTTC,CASSLRDSSYEQYF